Listed here are 31 T cell receptor beta chains from one sample, sequenced in a study of cytomegalovirus exposure and HLA in healthy donors. Researchers ran the PCR with 60 Vbeta and 13 Jbeta primers. The data were produced by immunoSEQ multiplex PCR, yet TCRdb's version contains in-frame clones alone and is incomplete. This table holds roughly 150,000 clones, around 80% found once. The sequencing sample was made of PBMCs. The receptors were gathered from a woman between 40 and 50 years old in good health and CMV-seropositive.

The V gene is TRBV11-2, the J gene TRBJ1-2, with TRBD1 matching 10 bases. With 0 bases clipped from V and 2 bases from J, the junction kept 6 bases outside the gene matches. Germline V gene data show CDR1 as SGHAT and CDR2 as FQNNGV. The CDR3 contains 17 residues. CDR3 protein: CASSLDPGQGPNYGYTF. The CDR3 DNA follows: TGTGCCAGCAGCTTAGATCCGGGACAGGGGCCCAACTATGGCTACACCTTC.

The genes are TRBV5-4 and TRBJ2-5, with D perhaps matching TRBD1 (6 bases). Judging by the DNA end, TRBJ2-7 fits better; the J call may be wrong. The CDR3 covers 17 residues. The germline CDR1 and CDR2 sequences are SGHNT and YYREEE (reference sequence). The CDR3 loop is CASSLGAGTRTVYEQYF. The CDR3 DNA is TGTGCCAGCAGCTTGGGTGCCGGGACCAGGACAGTCTACGAGCAGTACTTC.

J is TRBJ1-2 and V is TRBV25-1; no clear D gene. V was clipped by 6 bases and J by 4 bases, with 6 bases between them. CDR3 length equals 11 residues. Germline loops: CDR1 MGHDK, CDR2 SYGVNS. CDR3 sequence reads: CASSRLYGYTF. The CDR3 DNA follows: TGTGCCAGCAGCCGACTCTATGGCTACACCTTC.

This chain joins TRBV15 and TRBJ2-1; possible D gene TRBD2, 7 bases. Trimming took off 4 bases at V and 5 bases at J, with 18 bases between the two ends. Germline assignment: CDR1 LNHNV and CDR2 YYDKDF (reference sequence). CDR3 size: 16 residues. The CDR3 sequence: CATSKGGPPRDNEQFF. CDR3 nucleotide sequence: TGTGCCACCAGCAAGGGGGGGCCCCCTCGGGACAATGAGCAGTTCTTC.

The chain has TRBV5-4 and TRBJ2-1; 7 nucleotides line up with TRBD1. CDR1 is SGHNT, CDR2 YYREEE, per germline (reference sequence). With V trimmed by 4 bases and J by 5 bases, 6 bases remained unmatched. This CDR3 is built from 14 residues. The chain's CDR3 is CASSLGQLDNEQFF. For the CDR3, the DNA is TGTGCCAGCAGCCTGGGACAGCTCGACAATGAGCAGTTCTTC.

This chain connects TRBV6-1 to TRBJ1-5; TRBD1 might be the D (6 bases). There are 15 residues in the CDR3. The V end was cut by 5 bases, the J end by 0 bases, with 11 bases between. Germline assignment: CDR1 MNHNS and CDR2 SASEGT. The CDR3, as DNA: TGTGCCAGCAGTCAATCAGGGGTTAGCAATCAGCCCCAGCATTTT. This translates into CASSQSGVSNQPQHF.

The V call is TRBV9, the J call TRBJ2-3; maybe TRBD2 (6 bases). CDR3 length equals 16 residues. V was trimmed by 4 bases and J by 5 bases, leaving 20 bases between them. Germline CDR1 reads SGDLS; CDR2 reads YYNGEE. The CDR3 bases are TGTGCCAGCAGCTCCCGGGACTCTGAGGTAGTAGATACGCAGTATTTT. Translation gives CASSSRDSEVVDTQYF.

This clone was counted a few times. The chain combines TRBV10-3 with TRBJ1-5; perhaps TRBD1 as D (5 bases). Germline V CDR1 and CDR2: ENHRY, SYGVKD. Trimming shortened V by 0 bases and J by 5 bases, and 8 bases separated the two germline ends. This CDR3 is built from 14 residues. The CDR3 loop reads CAISESGGDQPQHF. CDR3 nucleotides: TGTGCCATCAGTGAGTCGGGGGGGGATCAGCCCCAGCATTTT.

By share, this clone counts as medium-sized. J is TRBJ1-1 and V is TRBV4-3, with D unclear. The CDR3 spans 14 residues. The germline V and J ends were trimmed by 0 bases and 1 base, with 6 bases remaining between them. Germline CDR1 reads LGHNA; CDR2 reads YSLEER. The DNA of the CDR3 is TGCGCCAGCAGCCAAGACATTTCGAACACTGAAGCTTTCTTT. Translating it yields CASSQDISNTEAFF.

V usage is TRBV9 and J usage is TRBJ2-1; weak D call: TRBD2 (6 bases). Per germline, CDR1 SGDLS and CDR2 YYNGEE. The CDR3 runs 15 residues. V dropped 0 bases and J dropped 12 bases, with 19 bases sitting between them. DNA for the CDR3: TGTGCCAGCAGCGTAGCTGGGATAGCGGAGATGGGGCAGTTCTTC. It translates to CASSVAGIAEMGQFF.

The genes are TRBV13 and TRBJ2-3; TRBD1 agrees at 10 bases. CDR1 and CDR2 (germline): PRHDT, FYEKMQ (reference sequence). CDR3 size: 17 residues. Losses at the gene ends were 2 bases for V and 6 bases for J; bases not matched to a gene: 11. CDR3 residues: CASSLKSGTGEVDTQYF. The CDR3, as DNA: TGTGCCAGCAGCTTAAAATCGGGGACAGGGGAAGTTGATACGCAGTATTTT.

This clone was seen only a few times. The chain couples TRBV28 to TRBJ2-4; 8 bases match TRBD1. The length of the CDR3 is 14 residues. Germline-derived CDR1 and CDR2 are MDHEN and SYDVKM. V lost 5 bases and J lost 8; bases outside the gene matches: 8. CDR3 sequence: CASSPTGEGDIQYF. CDR3 in DNA: TGTGCCAGCAGTCCGACAGGGGAAGGAGACATTCAGTACTTC.

This chain uses TRBV19 with TRBJ1-4; maybe TRBD1 (5 bases). From germline, CDR1 is LNHDA and CDR2 SQIVND (reference sequence). Trimming removed 4 bases at V and 0 bases at J, with 9 bases between. This CDR3 contains 15 residues. The CDR3, as DNA: TGTGCCAGTAGTAGTTCCAGGGCAACTAATGAAAAACTGTTTTTT. Its protein is CASSSSRATNEKLFF. The full variable domain, rest sourced from reference TRBV19 and TRBJ1-4, is DGGITQSPKYLFRKEGQNVTLSCEQNLNHDAMYWYRQDPGQGLRLIYYSQIVNDFQKGDIAEGYSVSREKKESFPLTVTSAQKNPTAFYLCASSSSRATNEKLFFGSGTQLSVL.

The chain recombines TRBV11-2 with TRBJ2-7, with D unresolved. The CDR3 spans 13 residues. V lost 0 bases, J lost 5 bases, and 8 bases lay in between. CDR1 is SGHAT, CDR2 FQNNGV, per germline. This chain's CDR3 is CASSLDRFDEQYF. The CDR3 nucleotides are TGTGCCAGCAGCTTAGACAGGTTCGACGAGCAGTACTTC.

The rearrangement uses TRBV6-5 and TRBJ2-7; no firm D call. The CDR3 runs to 14 residues. CDR1 is MNHEY, CDR2 SVGAGI, per germline. Trimming pared 0 bases from V and 7 bases from J, leaving 13 bases between. In DNA, the CDR3 is TGTGCCAGCAGTTACTCCGTCCAGGCCATAGAGCAGTACTTC. Translating gives CASSYSVQAIEQYF.

The rearrangement uses TRBV6-8 and TRBJ2-5; TRBD2 agrees at 7 bases. The J call could be wrong; TRBJ2-7 is a better fit for the DNA end. CDR1 MNHGY and CDR2 SAAAGT come from the germline V gene. CDR3 size: 14 residues. CDR3 protein: CASGGGLSSYEQYF. CDR3 nucleotide sequence: TGTGCCAGCGGGGGAGGGCTAAGCTCCTACGAGCAGTACTTC.

The V and J genes are TRBV7-9 and TRBJ1-1, with TRBD1 as a possible D gene (5 bases). Trimming removed 5 bases from V and 3 bases from J, with 10 bases in between. CDR1 and CDR2 from the germline V gene are SEHNR and FQNEAQ (reference sequence). There are 13 residues in the CDR3. The CDR3: CASSHQGDTEAFF. For the CDR3, the DNA is TGTGCCAGCAGCCATCAGGGCGACACTGAAGCTTTCTTT.

This chain joins TRBV7-3 and TRBJ2-7; D is unclear. From germline, CDR1 is SGHTA and CDR2 FQGTGA. V was cut by 6 bases and J by 2 bases, with 14 bases left in between. The CDR3 extends over 14 amino acids. Written as DNA, the CDR3 is TGTGCCAGCAGTCTTGAGAGGCTCCCCTACGAGCAGTACTTC. Protein sequence: CASSLERLPYEQYF.

V is TRBV6-1 and J is TRBJ2-2, with 7 bases that match TRBD1. Germline CDR1 MNHNS, CDR2 SASEGT. Trimming removed 2 bases from V and 7 bases from J; junction bases left unmatched: 4. This CDR3 spans 14 amino acids. The CDR3 coding sequence is TGTGCCAGCAGTGAACAGGGGGTTAGCGGGGAGCTGTTTTTT. It codes for CASSEQGVSGELFF.

V usage is TRBV13 and J usage is TRBJ1-5; D might be TRBD1 (5 bases). The CDR3 extends over 15 amino acids. V lost 3 bases, J lost 7 bases, and 16 bases lay in between. The V gene's germline CDR1 is PRHDT and CDR2 FYEKMQ (reference sequence). CDR3: CASSLRSERGQPQHF. CDR3 nucleotides: TGTGCCAGCAGCTTGCGGTCCGAAAGGGGACAGCCCCAGCATTTT.

The CDR3 nucleotides are TGTGCCAGCAGTTTCCCGGGGGGTATCACAGATACGCAGTATTTT. Its translation is CASSFPGGITDTQYF. This chain uses TRBV6-6 with TRBJ2-3; TRBD2 matches at 7 bases. Germline-derived CDR1 and CDR2 are MNHNY and SVGAGI (reference sequence). The CDR3 extends over 15 amino acids. Germline trimming cut 4 bases from V and 2 bases from J; bases unmatched to any gene: 6.

The V call is TRBV4-1, the J call TRBJ2-1; D may be TRBD2 (6 bases). CDR1 and CDR2 from the germline V gene are MGHRA and YSYEKL. V dropped 0 bases and J dropped 5 bases, with 14 bases sitting between them. CDR3 length: 16 amino acids. CDR3 loop: CASSQDWVLADNEQFF. In nucleotides, the CDR3 is TGCGCCAGCAGCCAAGATTGGGTACTAGCTGACAATGAGCAGTTCTTC.

This sequence joins TRBV5-6 and TRBJ2-5; maybe TRBD1 (6 bases). Germline CDR1 SGHDT, CDR2 YYEEEE. Between the trimmed V and J ends, which lost 0 bases and 4 bases, there was a span of 7 bases. The CDR3 consists of 13 residues. The CDR3 DNA reads as TGTGCCAGCAGCTTGGGCAGGGGAGAGACCCAGTACTTC. This sequence encodes CASSLGRGETQYF. Based on the CDR3 plus reference TRBV5-6 and TRBJ2-5, the full variable domain is DAGVTQSPTHLIKTRGQQVTLRCSPKSGHDTVSWYQQALGQGPQFIFQYYEEEERQRGNFPDRFSGHQFPNYSSELNVNALLLGDSALYLCASSLGRGETQYFGPGTRLLVL.

V usage is TRBV28 and J usage is TRBJ2-7; D possibly corresponds to TRBD1 (6 bases). This CDR3 has 14 residues. V was pared by 5 bases and J by 3 bases, with 14 bases between. The germline V gene encodes CDR1 MDHEN and CDR2 SYDVKM. CDR3 sequence: CASSPGTRHYEQYF. The CDR3 region has the DNA TGTGCCAGCAGTCCCGGGACAAGGCACTACGAGCAGTACTTC.

This chain uses TRBV7-9 with TRBJ2-2; a weak D match, TRBD2 (5 bases). From germline, CDR1 is SEHNR and CDR2 FQNEAQ (reference sequence). The CDR3 has 14 residues. V lost 2 bases, J lost 4 bases, and 8 bases lay in between. The CDR3 sequence is CASSLTRTTGELFF. CDR3 coding DNA: TGTGCCAGCAGCTTAACTAGAACCACCGGGGAGCTGTTTTTT. The whole variable domain, remainder taken from reference TRBV7-9 and TRBJ2-2, is DTGVSQNPRHKITKRGQNVTFRCDPISEHNRLYWYRQTLGQGPEFLTYFQNEAQLEKSRLLSDRFSAERPKGSFSTLEIQRTEQGDSAMYLCASSLTRTTGELFFGEGSRLTVL.

The chain carries TRBV28 and TRBJ2-1; D is possibly TRBD2 (7 bases). Germline V gene lookup returns CDR1 MDHEN and CDR2 SYDVKM. This CDR3 spans 13 amino acids. V was pared by 7 bases and J by 5 bases, with 12 bases between. CDR3 bases: TGTGCCAGCAAAGGGGGGGGAAACAATGAGCAGTTCTTC. Amino acid sequence: CASKGGGNNEQFF.

Regarding this clone: The junction shows a germline mismatch at one end, possibly a read error. The gene calls are TRBV27 and TRBJ2-5, with D possibly being TRBD2 (5 bases). The germline V gene has CDR1 MNHEY and CDR2 SMNVEV (reference sequence). The CDR3 loop spans 12 amino acids. CDR3: CASGRAWEIQYF. CDR3 bases: TGTGCCAGCGGTCGGGCGTGGGAGATCCAGTACTTC.

V gene TRBV2 combines with J gene TRBJ2-2; 10 positions match TRBD1. The CDR3 loop spans 16 amino acids. Losses at the gene ends were 0 bases for V and 8 bases for J; bases not matched to a gene: 6. CDR1 and CDR2 (germline): SNHLY, FYNNEI. CDR3 region: CASSEARQGAGGELFF. The CDR3 DNA sequence: TGTGCCAGCAGTGAAGCCAGACAGGGGGCTGGAGGGGAGCTGTTTTTT.

A few counts support this clone. The chain recombines TRBV5-8 with TRBJ2-7; 7 bases fit TRBD1. The trim removed 4 bases at V and 4 bases at J, leaving 5 bases unmatched. This CDR3 spans 13 amino acids. Looked up from germline, CDR1 is SGHTS and CDR2 is YDEGEE. The CDR3 DNA follows: TGTGCCAGCAGCCCTATCAGGGGGTACGAGCAGTACTTC. Residues: CASSPIRGYEQYF.

The chain combines TRBV27 with TRBJ2-1, with 8 bases identical to TRBD2. The J segment lost 5 bases and the V segment lost 5 bases, leaving 8 bases of the junction unmatched. The CDR3 extends over 15 amino acids. Per the germline V gene, CDR1 is MNHEY and CDR2 is SMNVEV (reference sequence). The CDR3 loop reads CASSVSGMADNEQFF. The DNA for the CDR3 is TGTGCCAGCAGTGTTAGCGGGATGGCTGACAATGAGCAGTTCTTC.

The chain couples TRBV11-1 to TRBJ2-7; 10 positions agree with TRBD2. Germline V gives CDR1 SGHAT, CDR2 FQDESV (reference sequence). There are 15 residues in the CDR3. V gave up 3 bases and J gave up 4 bases; unmatched junction bases: 6. The CDR3 sequence is CASSFKRGGVYEQYF. CDR3 DNA: TGTGCCAGCAGCTTTAAGCGGGGGGGAGTGTACGAGCAGTACTTC. The variable domain in full, with the rest retrieved from reference TRBV11-1 and TRBJ2-7, is EAEVAQSPRYKITEKSQAVAFWCDPISGHATLYWYRQILGQGPELLVQFQDESVVDDSQLPKDRFSAERLKGVDSTLKIQPAELGDSAMYLCASSFKRGGVYEQYFGPGTRLTVT.